What follows are 30 T cell receptor beta chains derived from one specimen sequenced in a study of graft-versus-host responses after intestinal transplantation. The protocol was immunoSEQ multiplex PCR, while the TCRdb copy is restricted to in-frame clones and leaves out a portion. The profile shows over 90,000 clones, 91% of them singletons. Their antigens remain unidentified. This material consisted of unstimulated CD4+ T cells sorted from spleen or lymph node cells, taken before transplant. The receptors were sampled from a human donor who was the organ donor for an intestinal transplant.

CDR3 loop: CASSQGLAGVQETQYF. Written as DNA, the CDR3 is TGCGCCAGCAGCCAGGGACTAGCGGGGGTCCAAGAGACCCAGTACTTC. This sequence joins TRBV5-1 and TRBJ2-5; 14 nucleotides line up with TRBD2. Trimming removed 4 bases from V and 1 base from J; junction bases left unmatched: 3. Looked up from germline, CDR1 is SGHRS and CDR2 is YFSETQ. CDR3 size: 16 residues. The whole variable domain, filled in from reference TRBV5-1 and TRBJ2-5, reads KAGVTQTPRYLIKTRGQQVTLSCSPISGHRSVSWYQQTPGQGLQFLFEYFSETQRNKGNFPGRFSGRQFSNSRSEMNVSTLELGDSALYLCASSQGLAGVQETQYFGPGTRLLVL.

The genes are TRBV9 and TRBJ2-1; the match to TRBD1 covers 7 bases. V was pared by 3 bases and J by 4 bases, with 10 bases of the junction left unmatched. This CDR3 comprises 16 residues. The germline gives CDR1 SGDLS, CDR2 YYNGEE. The CDR3 nucleotides read TGTGCCAGCAGCGCAAGATGGGGGACAGCTTACAATGAGCAGTTCTTC. It encodes CASSARWGTAYNEQFF.

V usage is TRBV6-5 and J usage is TRBJ1-6, with no clear D. V lost 3 bases and J 4 bases, leaving 10 bases between the germline ends. Germline V gives CDR1 MNHEY, CDR2 SVGAGI. The CDR3 is 15 residues long. The DNA of the CDR3 is TGTGCCAGCAGTTATTTGGCAGTTTATAATTCACCCCTCCACTTT. It yields the protein CASSYLAVYNSPLHF.

V usage is TRBV2 and J usage is TRBJ2-3; D might be TRBD2 (6 bases). The CDR3 is 14 amino acids. V dropped 8 bases and J dropped 2 bases, with 14 bases sitting between them. Germline CDR1 reads SNHLY; CDR2 reads FYNNEI. In DNA, the CDR3 is TGTGCCAGCCGGTTGGGGGGTCCCACAGATACGCAGTATTTT. Translated: CASRLGGPTDTQYF.

The CDR3 loop is CASSPLKLAGGGNEQFF. DNA of the CDR3: TGCGCCAGCAGCCCCCTAAAACTAGCGGGGGGGGGCAATGAGCAGTTCTTC. The J gene is TRBJ2-1, the V gene TRBV5-1, with 13 bases identical to TRBD2. CDR1 is SGHRS and CDR2 is YFSETQ in the germline V gene. This CDR3 has 17 residues. Trimming at V came to 4 bases and at J to 6 bases, leaving 10 bases not matched to a gene.

The genes are TRBV7-3 and TRBJ2-5; a weak D match, TRBD2 (7 bases). V dropped 0 bases and J dropped 5 bases, with 13 bases sitting between them. The CDR3 extends over 15 amino acids. Germline V gene data show CDR1 as SGHTA and CDR2 as FQGTGA. The DNA of the CDR3 is TGTGCCAGCAGCTTAACGTGGGGGGGCATGGAGACCCAGTACTTC. Translation gives CASSLTWGGMETQYF.

The chain uses TRBV29-1 and TRBJ1-1; the D is unclear. Trimming took off 7 bases at V and 2 bases at J, with 8 bases between the two ends. CDR3 length: 11 amino acids. Germline values: CDR1 SQVTM, CDR2 ANQGSEA. The CDR3 reads CSGALNTEAFF. CDR3 coding DNA: TGCAGCGGAGCCTTAAACACTGAAGCTTTCTTT.

J is TRBJ2-7 and V is TRBV5-4; 14 positions agree with TRBD2. V was pared by 4 bases and J by 7 bases, with 10 bases of the junction left unmatched. The germline CDR1 and CDR2 sequences are SGHNT and YYREEE (reference sequence). The CDR3 sequence is 16 residues long. CDR3: CASSRGGLAGDVEQYF. The CDR3 nucleotides read TGTGCCAGCAGCCGGGGGGGACTAGCGGGGGACGTGGAGCAGTACTTC.

The chain has TRBV11-2 and TRBJ1-2; perhaps TRBD1 as D (5 bases). Germline CDR1 is SGHAT and CDR2 is FQNNGV. V was clipped by 3 bases and J by 3 bases, with 11 bases between them. This CDR3 region has 14 residues. The CDR3 loop is CASSLSGRDYGYTF. The DNA of the CDR3 is TGTGCCAGCAGCTTGAGTGGCAGGGACTATGGCTACACCTTC.

V and J are TRBV2 and TRBJ2-1; 11 bases agree with TRBD2. In germline, CDR1 is SNHLY, CDR2 FYNNEI. J was trimmed by 3 bases and V by 11 bases; bases with no gene match: 6. This CDR3 is built from 14 residues. The CDR3 nucleotides read TGTGCCCGCGCAGGGACTAGCGGCTACAATGAGCAGTTCTTC. Translation: CARAGTSGYNEQFF.

The chain links TRBV9 to TRBJ1-1; tentative D call: TRBD1 (5 bases). Germline V gene data show CDR1 as SGDLS and CDR2 as YYNGEE. The CDR3 sequence is 16 residues long. The V end was cut by 0 bases, the J end by 1 base, with 13 bases between. CDR3 nucleotides: TGTGCCAGCAGCGTAGGGTGGGGAAGGGGGAACACTGAAGCTTTCTTT. Protein product: CASSVGWGRGNTEAFF.

The chain joins TRBV6-5 to TRBJ1-6, with 9 bases fitting TRBD1. The V gene's germline CDR1 is MNHEY and CDR2 SVGAGI. V lost 5 bases and J lost 7; bases outside the gene matches: 0. CDR3 length equals 13 residues. The CDR3 loop reads CASSDRGNSPLHF. The CDR3 nucleotides read TGTGCCAGCAGTGACAGGGGGAATTCACCCCTCCACTTT.

The V call is TRBV4-3, the J call TRBJ2-7; 8 bases match TRBD1. Germline values: CDR1 LGHNA, CDR2 YSLEER. With 4 bases clipped from V and 6 bases from J, the junction kept 20 bases outside the gene matches. The CDR3 sequence is 18 residues long. The CDR3 here is CASSPPPARGPNGVEQYF. The CDR3 bases are TGCGCCAGCAGCCCCCCCCCGGCCAGGGGGCCCAACGGGGTCGAGCAGTACTTC.

The V call is TRBV9, the J call TRBJ1-4, with 8 bases that match TRBD1. J lost 5 bases, V lost 3 bases, and 6 bases had no gene match. Per germline, CDR1 SGDLS and CDR2 YYNGEE. CDR3 length: 15 amino acids. Written as DNA, the CDR3 is TGTGCCAGCAGCGCGGGGGGACAGGAGAATGAAAAACTGTTTTTT. This translates into CASSAGGQENEKLFF.

CDR3 residues: CASSLREGGNTEAFF. DNA of the CDR3: TGCGCCAGCAGCTTGAGGGAGGGCGGGAACACTGAAGCTTTCTTT. This chain joins TRBV5-1 and TRBJ1-1, with no clear D. The germline V gene has CDR1 SGHRS and CDR2 YFSETQ. V was clipped by 1 base and J by 1 base, with 11 bases between them. The length of the CDR3 is 15 residues. Full variable domain (rest looked up from reference TRBV5-1 and TRBJ1-1): KAGVTQTPRYLIKTRGQQVTLSCSPISGHRSVSWYQQTPGQGLQFLFEYFSETQRNKGNFPGRFSGRQFSNSRSEMNVSTLELGDSALYLCASSLREGGNTEAFFGQGTRLTVV.

The chain joins TRBV7-2 to TRBJ1-1; 10 nucleotides line up with TRBD1. The CDR3 runs 16 residues. The trim removed 5 bases at V and 3 bases at J, leaving 9 bases unmatched. Germline CDR1 SGHTA, CDR2 FQGNSA. In nucleotides, the CDR3 is TGTGCCAGCAGCACCCGGGACAGGGGCGCGTACACTGAAGCTTTCTTT. Protein sequence: CASSTRDRGAYTEAFF.

J is TRBJ2-5 and V is TRBV28; TRBD2 matches 9 bases. This CDR3 spans 13 amino acids. Germline CDR1 reads MDHEN; CDR2 reads SYDVKM. The trim removed 3 bases at V and 7 bases at J, leaving 3 bases unmatched. CDR3 sequence: CASSLRGGGTQYF. In nucleotides, the CDR3 is TGTGCCAGCAGTTTGCGGGGGGGCGGGACCCAGTACTTC.

Only a few counts were recorded for this clone. The V gene is TRBV19, the J gene TRBJ1-4; 7 bases align to TRBD1. Germline values: CDR1 LNHDA, CDR2 SQIVND (reference sequence). The CDR3 is made up of 14 amino acids. With V trimmed by 5 bases and J by 8 bases, 8 bases remained unmatched. For the CDR3, the DNA is TGTGCCAGTAGTGAAGGGGGCTGGGAAGAAAAACTGTTTTTT. It codes for CASSEGGWEEKLFF.

The chain combines TRBV4-2 with TRBJ2-5; 11 nucleotides align to TRBD2. CDR1 LGHNA and CDR2 YNFKEQ come from the germline V gene. The junction had 4 bases not matched to a gene; V was cut back by 4 bases and J by 0 bases. The CDR3 loop spans 16 amino acids. In nucleotides, the CDR3 is TGTGCCAGCAGCCCTCAGGGACTAGCGGACCAAGAGACCCAGTACTTC. Translation: CASSPQGLADQETQYF.

As to this clone: Other DNA sequences within the sample encode an identical CDR3. The rearrangement uses TRBV7-3 and TRBJ2-2; TRBD1 aligns across 8 bases. Trimming took 2 bases from V and 2 from J; bases not matched to a gene: 4. The CDR3 consists of 16 residues. Germline V lookup: CDR1 SGHTA, CDR2 FQGTGA. The DNA for the CDR3 is TGTGCCAGCAGCTTAGGGGGACAGGCTAACACCGGGGAGCTGTTTTTT. The encoded protein is CASSLGGQANTGELFF.

J is TRBJ1-3 and V is TRBV18; TRBD1 agrees at 7 bases. In germline, CDR1 is KGHSH, CDR2 LQKENI. V was clipped by 1 base and J by 0 bases; unmatched bases: 3. The CDR3 spans 16 residues. The CDR3 loop reads CASSPQGATSGNTIYF. The DNA of the CDR3 is TGTGCCAGCTCACCACAGGGGGCCACCTCTGGAAACACCATATATTTT.

The chain joins TRBV5-4 to TRBJ1-5; maybe TRBD1 (5 bases). V lost 6 bases and J 6 bases, leaving 13 bases between the germline ends. Germline V gene sequence: CDR1 SGHNT, CDR2 YYREEE (reference sequence). This CDR3 is built from 13 residues. As DNA, the CDR3 is TGTGCCAGCATACAGGTCGTCGGTCAGCCCCAGCATTTT. The encoded protein is CASIQVVGQPQHF.

The chain is built from TRBV7-8 and TRBJ2-1, with 11 bases matching TRBD2. Trimming cost V 4 bases and J 7 bases; bases outside gene matches: 9. CDR1 is SGHVS, CDR2 FQNEAQ, per germline. The length of the CDR3 is 16 residues. The CDR3 DNA reads TGTGCCAGCAGCTCCCGTGTACTAGCGGGGGTAAATGAGCAGTTCTTC. The encoded protein is CASSSRVLAGVNEQFF.

The V gene is TRBV15, the J gene TRBJ1-3, with 8 positions matching TRBD1. With V trimmed by 3 bases and J by 4 bases, 8 bases remained unmatched. Germline lookup yields CDR1 LNHNV and CDR2 YYDKDF (reference sequence). The CDR3 spans 16 residues. CDR3: CATSSGRQGRGNTIYF. The DNA of the CDR3 is TGTGCCACCAGCAGTGGGAGACAGGGGAGGGGAAACACCATATATTTT.

V gene TRBV10-2 combines with J gene TRBJ2-5, with a tentative D call TRBD1 (5 bases). The V end was cut by 5 bases, the J end by 4 bases, with 14 bases between. From germline, CDR1 is WSHSY and CDR2 SAAADI. The CDR3 loop spans 14 amino acids. CDR3 coding DNA: TGCGCCAGCAGTTTGGGGCCGGCGGTAGAGACCCAGTACTTC. This encodes CASSLGPAVETQYF.

The chain joins TRBV30 to TRBJ2-7; 13 bases fit TRBD2. This CDR3 contains 18 residues. CDR1 is GTSNPN and CDR2 is SVGIG in the germline V gene (reference sequence). The V and J ends lost 2 bases and 3 bases, in that order; junction bases with no gene match: 13. As DNA, the CDR3 is TGTGCCTGGAGTAACCCCATCGGACTAGCGGGGGTGCACTACGAGCAGTACTTC. This translates into CAWSNPIGLAGVHYEQYF.

The V gene is TRBV28, the J gene TRBJ2-1, with a tentative D call TRBD2 (5 bases). The germline gives CDR1 MDHEN, CDR2 SYDVKM. Trimming removed 6 bases from V and 2 bases from J, with 11 bases in between. The CDR3 length is 14 residues. The CDR3 DNA is TGTGCCAGCAGAGCGGATTCCGCCTACAATGAGCAGTTCTTC. This translates into CASRADSAYNEQFF.

J is TRBJ1-3 and V is TRBV10-3; D is unclear. The CDR3 extends over 12 amino acids. With 3 bases removed from V and 4 bases from J, the gap between germline ends came to 4 bases. Germline V gives CDR1 ENHRY, CDR2 SYGVKD. Here the CDR3 reads CAISEQGNTIYF. CDR3 sequence (DNA): TGTGCCATCAGTGAACAAGGAAACACCATATATTTT.

The chain combines TRBV4-2 with TRBJ1-1; 7 bases align to TRBD1. The germline V gene has CDR1 LGHNA and CDR2 YNFKEQ. CDR3 length: 15 residues. Trimming took 4 bases from V and 1 from J; bases not matched to a gene: 6. The CDR3 nucleotides are TGTGCCAGCAGCCCACTGGACAGGAAGAACACTGAAGCTTTCTTT. Translation: CASSPLDRKNTEAFF.

The chain uses TRBV27 and TRBJ2-2, with 7 bases matching TRBD2. There are 18 residues in the CDR3. With 1 base clipped from V and 2 bases from J, the junction kept 10 bases outside the gene matches. Germline CDR1 is MNHEY and CDR2 is SMNVEV (reference sequence). DNA for the CDR3: TGTGCCAGCAGTTTATTTCCCCCGCTAGCGGCCAACACCGGGGAGCTGTTTTTT. It specifies CASSLFPPLAANTGELFF.